This T cell receptor beta chain originates from a study of cytomegalovirus exposure and HLA in healthy donors. The study, taken as a whole, reports: Being productive about 87% or about 30% of the time was typical of most TCR beta V segments in an earlier analysis. In a later analysis, an Asian-associated ancestry cluster reportedly showed fewer N-insertions than the roughly 650-donor mean.

This clone has more than one count but fewer than ten. Its target is not known. It was with 60 Vbeta and 13 Jbeta primers that the PCR ran. Produced via immunoSEQ multiplex PCR; TCRdb's table is partial and in-frame only. The table shows under 60,000 clones, with 60% to 85% occurring only once. Germline CDR1 reads SGHRS; CDR2 reads YFSETQ. The CDR3 loop spans 16 amino acids. Trimming took 0 bases from V and 2 from J, leaving 12 bases between them. Sequences were obtained from PBMCs. The receptor was derived from a woman aged 40 to 50 in good health and CMV-seropositive. The genes are TRBV5-1 and TRBJ2-1; weak D call: TRBD2 (6 bases). The CDR3 is CASSLVTGDPYNEQFF. CDR3 sequence (DNA): TGCGCCAGCAGCTTGGTCACGGGGGACCCCTACAATGAGCAGTTCTTC.